Below, 13 T cell receptor beta chains from the same sample are listed, as sequenced in a study of cytomegalovirus exposure and HLA in healthy donors. The PCR made use of 60 Vbeta and 13 Jbeta primers. Libraries were prepared by immunoSEQ multiplex PCR; TCRdb keeps only in-frame clonotypes and omits some of them. The repertoire includes some 110,000 clones, 75% to 90% of them detected once, and around 2.2% sits in the top ten. Sequencing was done on a sample of PBMCs. The receptors originated from a man aged 25-40 years in good health and CMV-seronegative.

The rearrangement links TRBV28 to TRBJ1-1; 7 nucleotides agree with TRBD1. This CDR3 contains 15 residues. V was clipped by 3 bases and J by 3 bases; unmatched bases: 7. The germline CDR1 and CDR2 sequences are MDHEN and SYDVKM. The DNA of the CDR3 is TGTGCCAGCAGTTTTAGACAGGGTTGGGACACTGAAGCTTTCTTT. This encodes CASSFRQGWDTEAFF.

This clone was seen a few times. V usage is TRBV10-3 and J usage is TRBJ1-4, with D hard to call. Germline V CDR1 and CDR2: ENHRY, SYGVKD. The CDR3 sequence is 13 residues long. Between the trimmed V and J ends, which lost 5 bases and 7 bases, there was a span of 11 bases. CDR3 nucleotide sequence: TGTGCCATCAGTTATGCGGAGGGTGAAAAACTGTTTTTT. Translated: CAISYAEGEKLFF.

The chain uses TRBV6-1 and TRBJ2-4; 8 nucleotides align to TRBD1. V shed 6 bases, J shed 12 bases, and the junction held 10 bases outside the gene matches. Per germline, CDR1 MNHNS and CDR2 SASEGT. The CDR3 covers 13 residues. CDR3 loop: CASRPPDRDSQYF. Here the CDR3 DNA reads TGTGCCAGCAGGCCCCCGGACAGGGATAGTCAGTACTTC.

This clone appeared a few times. The chain combines TRBV19 with TRBJ1-5; D is undetermined. V lost 1 base, J lost 3 bases, and 13 bases lay in between. Germline loops: CDR1 LNHDA, CDR2 SQIVND (reference sequence). The CDR3 loop spans 16 amino acids. CDR3 amino acids: CASSIGGGQTNQPQHF. DNA for the CDR3: TGTGCCAGTAGTATAGGGGGAGGGCAGACCAATCAGCCCCAGCATTTT.

The table lists this clone with a few counts. The J gene is TRBJ2-1, the V gene TRBV11-2; 7 bases map to TRBD2. This CDR3 has 15 residues. Germline V gene data show CDR1 as SGHAT and CDR2 as FQNNGV. Trimming at V came to 0 bases and at J to 5 bases, leaving 4 bases not matched to a gene. The CDR3 DNA is TGTGCCAGCAGCTTAGAGTTCGGACTAGACAATGAGCAGTTCTTC. Residues: CASSLEFGLDNEQFF.

The rearrangement joins TRBV11-2 to TRBJ2-7; possible D gene TRBD1, 6 bases. This CDR3 has 14 amino acids. Trimming took off 5 bases at V and 4 bases at J, with 15 bases between the two ends. CDR1 is SGHAT, CDR2 FQNNGV, per germline. CDR3 DNA sequence: TGTGCCAGCAGCCCTCTGGTGACAGGTTACGAGCAGTACTTC. It encodes CASSPLVTGYEQYF.

The J gene is TRBJ1-2, the V gene TRBV18; 10 nucleotides match TRBD1. V shed 6 bases, J shed 7 bases, and the junction held 8 bases outside the gene matches. Germline CDR1 is KGHSH and CDR2 is LQKENI. This CDR3 has 14 amino acids. DNA of the CDR3: TGTGCCAGCTCTGAAACCGGGACAGGGGTTGGCTACACCTTC. It translates to CASSETGTGVGYTF. Full variable domain (rest looked up from reference TRBV18 and TRBJ1-2): NAGVMQNPRHLVRRRGQEARLRCSPMKGHSHVYWYRQLPEEGLKFMVYLQKENIIDESGMPKERFSAEFPKEGPSILRIQQVVRGDSAAYFCASSETGTGVGYTFGSGTRLTVV.

This clone turned up a few times. The chain links TRBV28 to TRBJ1-2, with D perhaps TRBD1 (5 bases). This CDR3 has 17 amino acids. The V end lost 5 bases, the J end lost 4 bases, and 23 bases lay between the germline ends. CDR1 and CDR2 (germline): MDHEN, SYDVKM. The CDR3 here is CASSLLGQGPNLYGYTF. The CDR3 DNA reads as TGTGCCAGCAGTCTTCTCGGGCAGGGCCCAAACCTCTATGGCTACACCTTC.

CDR3 sequence: CASSPGQGNPHSYEQYF. The CDR3 DNA is TGTGCCAGCTCACCTGGACAGGGAAATCCCCACTCCTACGAGCAGTACTTC. The chain carries TRBV18 and TRBJ2-5; 8 bases are shared with TRBD1. Gene TRBJ2-7 matches the end of the DNA better, so the J call may be wrong. CDR1 and CDR2 from the germline V gene are KGHSH and LQKENI. The CDR3 runs 17 residues.

The chain employs TRBV14 and TRBJ2-7, with D perhaps matching TRBD1 (5 bases). V was shortened by 1 base and J by 11 bases, with 21 bases between the two germline ends. This CDR3 comprises 15 residues. CDR1 and CDR2 from the germline V gene are SGHDN and FVKESK. The DNA for the CDR3 is TGTGCCAGCAGCCAAGTACCAACAACAGGATGGGGAAAGTACTTC. Residues: CASSQVPTTGWGKYF. The variable domain in full, with the rest retrieved from reference TRBV14 and TRBJ2-7, is EAGVTQFPSHSVIEKGQTVTLRCDPISGHDNLYWYRRVMGKEIKFLLHFVKESKQDESGMPNNRFLAERTGGTYSTLKVQPAELEDSGVYFCASSQVPTTGWGKYFGPGTRLTVT.

V is TRBV28 and J is TRBJ2-2, with 9 bases that match TRBD2. Germline trimming cut 7 bases from V and 7 bases from J; bases unmatched to any gene: 10. The germline gives CDR1 MDHEN, CDR2 SYDVKM. The CDR3 totals 15 residues. CDR3 sequence reads: CASTAAGGQGGELFF. CDR3 in DNA: TGTGCCAGCACGGCCGCGGGGGGGCAGGGCGGGGAGCTGTTTTTT.

The rearrangement links TRBV19 to TRBJ1-3; perhaps TRBD1 as D (6 bases). V gave up 4 bases and J gave up 3 bases, with 16 bases separating them. Germline CDR1 LNHDA, CDR2 SQIVND (reference sequence). The CDR3 totals 16 residues. The CDR3 DNA follows: TGTGCCAGTAGTACCCGCCGACAGGTTATTGGAAACACCATATATTTT. Encoded protein: CASSTRRQVIGNTIYF.

The table lists this clone with a few counts. The chain employs TRBV5-6 and TRBJ2-7; D might be TRBD1 (7 bases). V shed 4 bases and J shed 12 bases, with 20 bases lying between them. CDR1 and CDR2 (germline): SGHDT, YYEEEE. The CDR3 runs 13 residues. This CDR3 reads CASSRIQGTEGYF. The CDR3 bases are TGTGCCAGCAGCCGGATACAGGGGACTGAGGGGTACTTC.